These 20 T cell receptor beta chains were all obtained from the same sample, sequenced in a study of T cells after yellow fever vaccination. TCRdb used MiXCR to reprocess the 5' RACE reads, holding one entry per CDR3 protein. This sample has around 590,000 distinct CDR3 sequences, with around 12% found just once. Specimen: PBMCs, collected on the day of the yellow fever booster vaccination. These receptors were taken from a young man who received the YFV17D yellow fever vaccine.

This clonotype has a handful of counts. V gene TRBV20-1 combines with J gene TRBJ2-1, with D unclear. Germline assignment: CDR1 DFQATT and CDR2 SNEGSKA (reference sequence). Trimming removed 5 bases from V and 8 bases from J, with 19 bases in between. The CDR3 spans 14 residues. The DNA for the CDR3 is TGCAGTGCTCCTGTCTCGGCTACCCTCGATGAGCAGTTCTTC. Translation: CSAPVSATLDEQFF.

The chain carries TRBV9 and TRBJ2-3; tentatively, D is TRBD1 (5 bases). The germline V and J ends were trimmed by 2 bases and 0 bases, with 13 bases remaining between them. Germline V gives CDR1 SGDLS, CDR2 YYNGEE. CDR3 length: 16 residues. The CDR3 spells CASSVSQGTSTDTQYF. DNA for the CDR3: TGTGCCAGCAGCGTGTCTCAGGGAACTAGCACAGATACGCAGTATTTT. The full variable domain, rest sourced from reference TRBV9 and TRBJ2-3, is DSGVTQTPKHLITATGQRVTLRCSPRSGDLSVYWYQQSLDQGLQFLIQYYNGEERAKGNILERFSAQQFPDLHSELNLSSLELGDSALYFCASSVSQGTSTDTQYFGPGTRLTVL.

This clonotype was picked up a small number of times. This chain connects TRBV5-1 to TRBJ2-5; D is undetermined. CDR3 length: 15 amino acids. V was cut by 0 bases and J by 4 bases, with 13 bases left in between. Germline V gene lookup returns CDR1 SGHRS and CDR2 YFSETQ. The CDR3 nucleotides read TGCGCCAGCAGCTTGGCGATGTCAGCCCGAGAGACCCAGTACTTC. As protein: CASSLAMSARETQYF.

The V gene is TRBV18, the J gene TRBJ1-2; D unclear. V lost 1 base and J lost 6, with 9 bases in between. This CDR3 region has 13 residues. Germline loops: CDR1 KGHSH, CDR2 LQKENI. The CDR3 region is CASSPRADNGYTF. The CDR3 nucleotides are TGTGCCAGCTCACCACGGGCAGACAATGGCTACACCTTC. Full variable domain (outside the CDR3, taken from reference TRBV18 and TRBJ1-2): NAGVMQNPRHLVRRRGQEARLRCSPMKGHSHVYWYRQLPEEGLKFMVYLQKENIIDESGMPKERFSAEFPKEGPSILRIQQVVRGDSAAYFCASSPRADNGYTFGSGTRLTVV.

This clonotype came up many times. The gene calls are TRBV20-1 and TRBJ1-2; 10 nucleotides match TRBD1. Per the germline V gene, CDR1 is DFQATT and CDR2 is SNEGSKA (reference sequence). Trimming took 5 bases from V and 5 from J; bases not matched to a gene: 5. The CDR3 length is 13 residues. The CDR3 coding sequence is TGCAGTGCTTTACCGGGACAGGGGTATGGCTACACCTTC. Amino acid sequence: CSALPGQGYGYTF.

This clonotype has more than one count but fewer than ten. V usage is TRBV2 and J usage is TRBJ1-1; 9 bases line up with TRBD1. There are 16 residues in the CDR3. Germline V gene lookup returns CDR1 SNHLY and CDR2 FYNNEI. Trimming cost V 6 bases and J 3 bases; bases outside gene matches: 11. The CDR3: CASSPPGQGLYTEAFF. The DNA for the CDR3 is TGTGCCAGCAGCCCTCCGGGACAGGGTTTGTACACTGAAGCTTTCTTT.

This clonotype was seen a few times. The chain links TRBV12-3 or TRBV12-4 to TRBJ1-6; D unclear. CDR3 length: 14 residues. Trimming cost V 7 bases and J 6 bases, with 13 bases left between them. In DNA, the CDR3 is TGTGCCAGCACAAATGGCCAGCGTAATTCACCCCTCCACTTT. Translating gives CASTNGQRNSPLHF.

This clonotype showed up many times. The chain links TRBV3-1 to TRBJ1-5; D is unresolved. Trimming removed 4 bases from V and 0 bases from J, with 7 bases in between. Germline V CDR1 and CDR2: LGHDT, YNNKEL (reference sequence). This CDR3 comprises 14 residues. The CDR3 DNA reads as TGTGCCAGCAGCCGGGTTCTTAGCAATCAGCCCCAGCATTTT. Translated: CASSRVLSNQPQHF.

This clonotype was observed a handful of times. CDR3 coding DNA: TGTGCCAGTAAGCGAACAGATACGCAGTATTTT. It yields the protein CASKRTDTQYF. The chain links TRBV6-5 to TRBJ2-3; D gene unclear. Trimming stripped 9 bases from V and 3 bases from J, with 7 bases between. This CDR3 spans 11 amino acids. Germline loops: CDR1 MNHEY, CDR2 SVGAGI.

This clonotype was detected a few times. The rearrangement joins TRBV20-1 to TRBJ2-7; perhaps TRBD1 as D (6 bases). CDR1 DFQATT and CDR2 SNEGSKA come from the germline V gene (reference sequence). The CDR3 is 13 amino acids. Deletions cut 7 bases from V and 6 bases from J, with 19 bases between. CDR3: CSVSVGTDSEQYF. For the CDR3, the DNA is TGCAGTGTTTCGGTAGGAACGGACAGCGAGCAGTACTTC.

This sequence joins TRBV5-1 and TRBJ2-3; D is uncertain. The CDR3 contains 11 residues. The V and J ends lost 1 base and 9 bases respectively, with 6 bases between them. CDR1 SGHRS and CDR2 YFSETQ come from the germline V gene. CDR3 in DNA: TGCGCCAGCAGCTTGTCGGCAACGCAGTATTTT. Protein product: CASSLSATQYF.

This chain uses TRBV28 with TRBJ1-5; D is ambiguous. V lost 7 bases and J lost 0, with 7 bases in between. The V gene's germline CDR1 is MDHEN and CDR2 SYDVKM. The CDR3 is 13 residues long. The CDR3 spells CASMESSNQPQHF. In DNA, the CDR3 is TGTGCCAGCATGGAGTCTAGCAATCAGCCCCAGCATTTT.

The chain uses TRBV30 and TRBJ2-1; 7 positions agree with TRBD1. The J segment lost 10 bases and the V segment lost 5 bases, leaving 14 bases of the junction unmatched. The CDR3 length is 14 residues. CDR1 is GTSNPN, CDR2 SVGIG, per germline (reference sequence). CDR3 nucleotide sequence: TGTGCCTGGGAGGGGAGAGGGGGCTCTGGGGAGCAGTTCTTC. Residues: CAWEGRGGSGEQFF.

This clonotype was counted many times. The genes are TRBV4-3 and TRBJ2-7, with a possible D match to TRBD1 (6 bases). Germline CDR1 reads LGHNA; CDR2 reads YSLEER. This CDR3 contains 14 residues. V was pared by 0 bases and J by 4 bases, with 10 bases between. The CDR3 loop is CASSQDTRGYEQYF. The CDR3 DNA reads TGCGCCAGCAGCCAAGATACCAGGGGTTACGAGCAGTACTTC.

In this sample, this clonotype turned up a few times. The chain is built from TRBV10-3 and TRBJ2-5; a weak D match, TRBD2 (6 bases). This CDR3 region has 19 residues. Trimming stripped 0 bases from V and 6 bases from J, with 26 bases between. The germline V gene encodes CDR1 ENHRY and CDR2 SYGVKD. CDR3 sequence reads: CAISESSGVWRKKGQTQYF. The CDR3, as DNA: TGTGCCATCAGTGAGTCTTCGGGGGTCTGGCGGAAGAAGGGGCAGACCCAGTACTTC.

The J gene is TRBJ2-1, the V gene TRBV12-3 or TRBV12-4; TRBD2 matches 7 bases. The CDR3 extends over 15 amino acids. Germline trimming cut 8 bases from V and 1 base from J; bases unmatched to any gene: 8. CDR3 region: CASSVAAGSYNEQFF. The DNA of the CDR3 is TGTGCCAGCTCGGTTGCAGCGGGATCCTACAATGAGCAGTTCTTC.

V usage is TRBV6-2 or TRBV6-3 and J usage is TRBJ1-1, with 7 positions matching TRBD1. With 5 bases clipped from V and 7 bases from J, the junction kept 13 bases outside the gene matches. The germline CDR1 and CDR2 sequences are MNHEY and SVGEGT. CDR3 length: 15 amino acids. CDR3 DNA sequence: TGTGCCAGCAGTCGCGATCGACAGGGCGGAGGTGAAGCTTTCTTT. It codes for CASSRDRQGGGEAFF.

The rearrangement joins TRBV10-3 to TRBJ1-6; TRBD1 matches at 9 bases. The CDR3 is made up of 13 amino acids. Looked up from germline, CDR1 is ENHRY and CDR2 is SYGVKD. Trimming at V came to 11 bases and at J to 8 bases, leaving 7 bases not matched to a gene. CDR3 DNA: TGTGCCGTCCAGGGACAGGGTGATTCACCCCTCCACTTT. Protein product: CAVQGQGDSPLHF.

This clonotype appeared a few times. The rearrangement links TRBV24-1 to TRBJ2-3; 8 bases agree with TRBD1. The trim removed 0 bases at V and 4 bases at J, leaving 2 bases unmatched. The CDR3 covers 15 residues. Germline V CDR1 and CDR2: KGHDR, SFDVKD. The CDR3 DNA follows: TGTGCCACCAGTGATTTGGGCAGGGGGCCAGATACGCAGTATTTT. Translation: CATSDLGRGPDTQYF.

A few counts support this clonotype. The genes are TRBV20-1 and TRBJ2-5; D not certain. The ends were cut back, 6 bases at V and 3 bases at J, with 11 bases in the middle. The CDR3 totals 12 residues. Germline assignment: CDR1 DFQATT and CDR2 SNEGSKA (reference sequence). In DNA form, the CDR3 reads TGCAGTGCCTCGCAACCAGAAGAGACCCAGTACTTC. Its translation: CSASQPEETQYF.